Listed here are 16 T cell receptor beta chains from one sample, sequenced in a study of memory CD4+ T cells and cytomegalovirus serostatus. The sort gate was single viable CD3+CD4+CD8-CD45RO+ cells for memory CD4+ T cells. The repertoire was sequenced with immunoSEQ multiplex PCR; TCRdb's copy has only in-frame clones and lacks some. The table has 64,000 or so clones, 60% to 80% seen once. Sequencing input: memory CD4+ T cells from blood. These receptors were obtained from an adult in good health and CMV-seronegative.

The CDR3 region is CATRVGSGYSNQPQHF. The CDR3 DNA sequence: TGTGCCACCAGGGTAGGGTCAGGATATAGCAATCAGCCCCAGCATTTT. The genes are TRBV15 and TRBJ1-5; D remains ambiguous. Germline lookup yields CDR1 LNHNV and CDR2 YYDKDF (reference sequence). V lost 6 bases, J lost 0 bases, and 15 bases lay in between. CDR3 length: 16 amino acids.

This chain uses TRBV10-3 with TRBJ2-1; possible D gene TRBD2, 7 bases. The CDR3 has 14 residues. Germline assignment: CDR1 ENHRY and CDR2 SYGVKD. V lost 6 bases and J lost 8, with 17 bases in between. The CDR3 coding sequence is TGTGCCATCAGCTCCGGGGGGCCGGAAGATGAGCAGTTCTTC. It codes for CAISSGGPEDEQFF.

The chain has TRBV2 and TRBJ1-1; possibly TRBD1 for D (5 bases). CDR3 length: 13 amino acids. The V end lost 11 bases, the J end lost 1 base, and 14 bases lay between the germline ends. Germline V gene lookup returns CDR1 SNHLY and CDR2 FYNNEI. CDR3 in DNA: TGTGCCTCACGGACACGACCGAACACTGAAGCTTTCTTT. Amino acid sequence: CASRTRPNTEAFF.

In this sample, this clone turned up once. The chain joins TRBV6-1 to TRBJ2-2, with 9 bases fitting TRBD2. The CDR3 runs to 18 residues. Trimming at V came to 4 bases and at J to 5 bases, leaving 14 bases not matched to a gene. Per the germline V gene, CDR1 is MNHNS and CDR2 is SASEGT. CDR3 nucleotide sequence: TGTGCCAGCAGTGCAATACGGGTGACTAGCGGTCGAACCGGGGAGCTGTTTTTT. Its protein product is CASSAIRVTSGRTGELFF.

The V gene is TRBV28, the J gene TRBJ2-1, with no clear D. Trimming cost V 6 bases and J 2 bases, with 8 bases left between them. The CDR3 length is 13 residues. Per the germline V gene, CDR1 is MDHEN and CDR2 is SYDVKM. The CDR3 coding sequence is TGTGCCAGCAGCGGAATCACCTACAATGAGCAGTTCTTC. Translating it yields CASSGITYNEQFF.

The V and J genes are TRBV10-2 and TRBJ2-2; 8 bases are a match to TRBD2. This CDR3 contains 15 residues. The V gene end was trimmed by 5 bases and the J gene end by 7 bases; junction bases not matched to a gene: 9. From germline, CDR1 is WSHSY and CDR2 SAAADI. CDR3 nucleotides: TGCGCCAGCAGTTTCCAGCGGGGGCCGGGCGGGGAGCTGTTTTTT. It is translated as CASSFQRGPGGELFF.

The V call is TRBV28, the J call TRBJ2-5, with D tentatively TRBD1 (5 bases). This CDR3 spans 14 amino acids. Germline CDR1 reads MDHEN; CDR2 reads SYDVKM. V shed 5 bases and J shed 5 bases, with 15 bases lying between them. CDR3 nucleotide sequence: TGTGCCAGCAGTGTCTCCGACAGACTGGAGACCCAGTACTTC. Protein sequence: CASSVSDRLETQYF.

This clone was observed a single time. V usage is TRBV4-2 and J usage is TRBJ1-4; D is ambiguous. Trimming removed 1 base at V and 14 bases at J, with 14 bases between. From germline, CDR1 is LGHNA and CDR2 YNFKEQ. This CDR3 comprises 13 residues. CDR3 sequence (DNA): TGTGCCAGCAGCCAAGGGGAGTTTTCAAGGCTGTTTTTT. This codes for CASSQGEFSRLFF.

The V gene is TRBV5-1, the J gene TRBJ2-3; no definite D call. CDR1 is SGHRS, CDR2 YFSETQ, per germline. The CDR3 extends over 14 amino acids. Trimming left V 2 bases short and J 0 bases short, with 7 bases between. CDR3 in DNA: TGCGCCAGCAGCTTAACAGCAAGCACAGATACGCAGTATTTT. Its translation: CASSLTASTDTQYF.

V usage is TRBV6-5 and J usage is TRBJ1-3, with 7 bases matching TRBD1. Per germline, CDR1 MNHEY and CDR2 SVGAGI. This CDR3 is 14 amino acids long. V dropped 8 bases and J dropped 4; count of bases not matched to a gene: 8. CDR3: CASGSRGEGNTIYF. The CDR3, as DNA: TGTGCCAGCGGATCCAGGGGGGAAGGAAACACCATATATTTT.

This chain connects TRBV28 to TRBJ1-1; D perhaps matches TRBD1 (5 bases). Per the germline V gene, CDR1 is MDHEN and CDR2 is SYDVKM. V lost 9 bases, J lost 2 bases, and 16 bases lay in between. CDR3 length: 14 amino acids. The CDR3 here is CASVGRGLNTEAFF. The CDR3 DNA sequence: TGTGCCAGTGTTGGGCGGGGACTAAACACTGAAGCTTTCTTT.

This chain links TRBV6-5 with TRBJ1-1; D uncertain. The CDR3 covers 12 residues. V lost 6 bases, J lost 7 bases, and 12 bases lay in between. Germline CDR1 MNHEY, CDR2 SVGAGI. CDR3 in amino acids: CASRLPDGEAFF. As DNA, the CDR3 is TGTGCCAGCAGACTGCCGGATGGTGAAGCTTTCTTT.

This chain links TRBV11-2 with TRBJ1-1; unclear D gene. CDR3 size: 12 residues. Germline V gene sequence: CDR1 SGHAT, CDR2 FQNNGV. Trimming left V 5 bases short and J 6 bases short, with 10 bases between. The chain's CDR3 is CASSLISSEAFF. The CDR3, as DNA: TGTGCCAGCAGCCTAATAAGCTCTGAAGCTTTCTTT.

The chain recombines TRBV19 with TRBJ2-2; D is undetermined. The CDR3 is 17 amino acids. Per germline, CDR1 LNHDA and CDR2 SQIVND (reference sequence). Deletions cut 2 bases from V and 3 bases from J, with 16 bases between. CDR3 loop: CASSISSGLVDTGELFF. DNA of the CDR3: TGTGCCAGTAGTATAAGTTCTGGGCTAGTGGACACCGGGGAGCTGTTTTTT. The full variable domain, in which reference TRBV19 and TRBJ2-2 provide the parts outside the CDR3, is DGGITQSPKYLFRKEGQNVTLSCEQNLNHDAMYWYRQDPGQGLRLIYYSQIVNDFQKGDIAEGYSVSREKKESFPLTVTSAQKNPTAFYLCASSISSGLVDTGELFFGEGSRLTVL.

The V and J genes are TRBV2 and TRBJ2-1; 10 positions agree with TRBD1. CDR1 is SNHLY, CDR2 FYNNEI, per germline. Losses at the gene ends were 7 bases for V and 7 bases for J; bases not matched to a gene: 7. The CDR3 has 14 residues. In DNA, the CDR3 is TGTGCCAGCACTTTCCGGGACAGGGGAAATGAGCAGTTCTTC. Its translation: CASTFRDRGNEQFF. Based on the CDR3 plus reference TRBV2 and TRBJ2-1, the full variable domain is EPEVTQTPSHQVTQMGQEVILRCVPISNHLYFYWYRQILGQKVEFLVSFYNNEISEKSEIFDDQFSVERPDGSNFTLKIRSTKLEDSAMYFCASTFRDRGNEQFFGPGTRLTVL.

V is TRBV29-1 and J is TRBJ2-7, with 10 nucleotides matching TRBD1. The V and J ends lost 0 bases and 6 bases, in that order; junction bases with no gene match: 2. The CDR3 runs to 13 residues. Looked up from germline, CDR1 is SQVTM and CDR2 is ANQGSEA. The CDR3: CSVEDRTGGEQYF. The DNA of the CDR3 is TGCAGCGTTGAAGATAGGACAGGGGGCGAGCAGTACTTC.